The T cell receptor beta chain described here comes from a study of human T cells and chemical hapten exposure. Study as a whole: Slight volume differences across pooled libraries mainly accounted for varying per-sample TCR yields.

Regarding the study as a whole: Versus controls, significantly more large CDR3 similarity clusters arose from expanded TCRs.

The time point is: patch test 1, 2 weeks after DPC sensitization. Treatment in this sample: therapeutic diphenylcyclopropenone sensitization with weekly scalp DPC. It was unfractionated whole blood from which total RNA was extracted. The CDR3 is 11 amino acids. From germline, CDR1 is MRHNA and CDR2 SNTAGT. V lost 11 bases, J lost 5 bases, and 13 bases lay in between. As regards this clonotype: What it binds is not known.

TCRdb ran MiXCR on the RACE reads and lists one entry per CDR3 protein. The table lists around 300,000 distinct CDR3 sequences, around 7% of them singletons. V usage is TRBV6-4 and J usage is TRBJ2-7, with unresolved D. The TCR comes from a woman between 18 and 30 years old with alopecia areata. Some clones in this sample may be carry-over from other donors' samples. The starting material was whole blood, obtained in connection with sensitization to the hapten diphenylcyclopropenone (DPC). CDR3 residues: CACTAGDEQYF. In DNA form, the CDR3 reads TGTGCCTGCACCGCAGGCGACGAGCAGTACTTC.